The rows below give T cell receptor beta chains drawn from one sample of a study of blood T cell repertoires in COVID-19. The protocol was immunoSEQ multiplex PCR, while the TCRdb copy is restricted to in-frame clones and leaves out a portion. The top ten hold approximately 0.64% of the sample, which has about 200,000 clones, 85% to 90% seen once. Source material: peripheral blood. These receptors all come from a man aged 45-60 years with acute or convalescent COVID-19. Both conserved end residues are trimmed from each CDR3.

J	V	CDR3
TRBJ2-1	TRBV11-2	ASSLGGAVRNEQF
TRBJ2-7	TRBV5-1	ASSLVGTPSGEQY
TRBJ2-1	TRBV11-3	ASSLGDSYNEQL
TRBJ2-7	TRBV7-8	ASSFGLGTSGTEQY
TRBJ2-1	TRBV5-1	ASSQAGNEQF
TRBJ1-6	TRBV27	ASSFWGDNSPLH
TRBJ1-5	TRBV6-2/TRBV6-3	ASSYSLGGLGQPQH
TRBJ2-7	TRBV19	ASSIVGASYEQY
TRBJ2-1	TRBV15	ATSLGTGGADEQF
TRBJ1-6	TRBV6-1	ASSEVGSYNSPLH
TRBJ2-5	TRBV5-6	ASSLTSGGQETQY
TRBJ2-4	TRBV12-3/TRBV12-4	ASSLQRQNIQY
TRBJ1-1	TRBV28	ASSPAGGMNTEAF
TRBJ2-7	TRBV5-1	ASSVGLAGSYEQY
TRBJ2-5	TRBV4-1	ASSQPPGLARYETQY
TRBJ2-2	TRBV7-6	ASSKTGQTNTGELF
TRBJ1-1	TRBV28	ASTIWGGQANTEAF
TRBJ1-1	TRBV19	ASSPRGGNTEAF
TRBJ2-6	TRBV2	ASTSSGANVLT
TRBJ2-1	TRBV7-9	ASSLAGLAVYNEQF
TRBJ2-3	TRBV30	AWRPDRGQGTDTQY
TRBJ1-5	TRBV10-3	AIRFDRDQPQH
TRBJ2-1	TRBV29-1	SAGGTSGRSGAQF
TRBJ1-5	TRBV19	ASSILGGYSNQPQH
TRBJ2-7	TRBV15	ATSPGRSIEQY
TRBJ1-2	TRBV7-9	ASSPRDRPGYGYT
TRBJ2-5	TRBV6-5	ASSRDWDSETQY
TRBJ1-5	TRBV19	ASSIVRVNNQPQH
TRBJ2-7	TRBV28	ASRLGGGEQY
TRBJ1-1	TRBV5-1	ASSLAGGYTEAF
TRBJ2-7	TRBV29-1	SVVGTGIVEQY
TRBJ2-5	TRBV28	ASSLGGGGYQETQY
TRBJ2-4	TRBV7-9	ASSLASGLAKNIQY
TRBJ2-1	TRBV24-1	ATSDPGLAGVNEQF
TRBJ2-6	TRBV15	ATSRGRSSSGANVLT
TRBJ1-1	TRBV4-3	ASSQDPAGGYTEAF
TRBJ2-1	TRBV7-2	ASSPWDTVNEQF
TRBJ1-2	TRBV5-5	ASSLALGGQGDYGYT
TRBJ2-5	TRBV5-5	ASSLRGLGETQY
TRBJ2-7	TRBV29-1	SVSVVGALEQY
TRBJ2-3	TRBV10-3	AMASGSSTDTQY
TRBJ2-4	TRBV5-4	ASSLAAIQGTAKNIQY
TRBJ2-3	TRBV9	ASSGTALADTQY
TRBJ2-2	TRBV3-1/TRBV3-2	ASSQGPSGVETGELF
TRBJ1-5	TRBV7-3	ASSLTGDRNQPQH
TRBJ2-3	TRBV5-4	ASSLFVRSGRASGTDTQY
TRBJ1-5	TRBV19	ATEPKPNQPQH